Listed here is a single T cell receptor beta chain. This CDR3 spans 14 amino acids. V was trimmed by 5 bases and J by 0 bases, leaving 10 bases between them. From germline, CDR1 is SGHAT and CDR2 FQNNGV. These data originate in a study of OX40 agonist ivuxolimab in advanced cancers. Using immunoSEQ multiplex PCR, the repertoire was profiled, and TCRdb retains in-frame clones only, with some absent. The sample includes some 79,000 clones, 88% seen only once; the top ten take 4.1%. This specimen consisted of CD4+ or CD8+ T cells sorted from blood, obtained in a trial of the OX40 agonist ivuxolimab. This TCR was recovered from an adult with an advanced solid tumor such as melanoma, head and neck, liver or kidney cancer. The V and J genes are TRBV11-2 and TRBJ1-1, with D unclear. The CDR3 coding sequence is TGTGCCAGCAGCGTGGGTACGTTGAACACTGAAGCTTTCTTT. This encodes CASSVGTLNTEAFF.